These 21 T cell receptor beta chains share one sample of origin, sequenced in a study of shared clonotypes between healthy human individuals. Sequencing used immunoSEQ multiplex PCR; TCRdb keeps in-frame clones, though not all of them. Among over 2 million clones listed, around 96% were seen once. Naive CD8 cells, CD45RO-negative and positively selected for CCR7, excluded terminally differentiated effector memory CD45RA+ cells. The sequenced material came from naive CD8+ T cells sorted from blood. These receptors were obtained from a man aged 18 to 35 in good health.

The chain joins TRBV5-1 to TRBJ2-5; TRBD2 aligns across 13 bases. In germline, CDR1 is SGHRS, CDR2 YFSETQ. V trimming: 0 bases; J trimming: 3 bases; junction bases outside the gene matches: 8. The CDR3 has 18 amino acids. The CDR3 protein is CASSLEPGGLAGKETQYF. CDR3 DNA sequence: TGCGCCAGCAGCTTGGAACCAGGGGGACTAGCGGGAAAAGAGACCCAGTACTTC.

Written as DNA, the CDR3 is TGCGCCAGCAGCTTCGGACTAGACATGTATGAGCAGTTCTTC. Translation: CASSFGLDMYEQFF. The gene calls are TRBV5-1 and TRBJ2-1; 7 bases match TRBD2. Looked up from germline, CDR1 is SGHRS and CDR2 is YFSETQ. The V gene end was trimmed by 2 bases and the J gene end by 8 bases; junction bases not matched to a gene: 7. The CDR3 covers 14 residues. Full variable domain (outside the CDR3, taken from reference TRBV5-1 and TRBJ2-1): KAGVTQTPRYLIKTRGQQVTLSCSPISGHRSVSWYQQTPGQGLQFLFEYFSETQRNKGNFPGRFSGRQFSNSRSEMNVSTLELGDSALYLCASSFGLDMYEQFFGPGTRLTVL.

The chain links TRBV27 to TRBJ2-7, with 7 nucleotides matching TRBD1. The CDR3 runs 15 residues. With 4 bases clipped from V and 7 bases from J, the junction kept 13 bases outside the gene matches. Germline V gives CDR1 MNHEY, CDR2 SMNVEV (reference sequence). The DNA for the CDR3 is TGTGCCAGCAGTTCACCCGGACAGGTAGCGTTGGAGCAGTACTTC. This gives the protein CASSSPGQVALEQYF.

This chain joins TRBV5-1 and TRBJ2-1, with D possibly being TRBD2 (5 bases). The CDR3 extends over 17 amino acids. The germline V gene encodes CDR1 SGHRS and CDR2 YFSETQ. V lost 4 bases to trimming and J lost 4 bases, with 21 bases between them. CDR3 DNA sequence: TGCGCCAGCAGCCTGGGCCTGACTGGCGGGTATTACAATGAGCAGTTCTTC. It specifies CASSLGLTGGYYNEQFF.

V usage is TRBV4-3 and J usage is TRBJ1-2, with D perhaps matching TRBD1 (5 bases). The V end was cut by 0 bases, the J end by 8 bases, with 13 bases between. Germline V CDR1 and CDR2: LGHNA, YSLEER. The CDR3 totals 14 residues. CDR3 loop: CASSQDSRGAGYTF. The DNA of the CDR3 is TGCGCCAGCAGCCAAGATAGTAGGGGAGCAGGCTACACCTTC.

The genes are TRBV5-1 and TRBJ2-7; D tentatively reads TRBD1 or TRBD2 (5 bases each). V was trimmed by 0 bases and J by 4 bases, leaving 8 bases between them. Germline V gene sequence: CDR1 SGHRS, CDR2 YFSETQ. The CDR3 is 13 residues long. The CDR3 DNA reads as TGCGCCAGCAGCTTGGAAGGGGAGTACGAGCAGTACTTC. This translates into CASSLEGEYEQYF.

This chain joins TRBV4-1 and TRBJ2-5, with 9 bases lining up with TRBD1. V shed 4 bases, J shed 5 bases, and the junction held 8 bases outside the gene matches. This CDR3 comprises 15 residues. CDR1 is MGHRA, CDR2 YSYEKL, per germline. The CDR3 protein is CASSLVQGAGETQYF. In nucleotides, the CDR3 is TGCGCCAGCAGCCTAGTACAGGGGGCGGGGGAGACCCAGTACTTC.

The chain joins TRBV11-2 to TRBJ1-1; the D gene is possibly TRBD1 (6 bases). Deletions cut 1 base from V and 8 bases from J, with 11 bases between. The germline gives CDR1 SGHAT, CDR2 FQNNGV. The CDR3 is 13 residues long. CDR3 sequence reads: CASSLASGVEAFF. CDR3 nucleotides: TGTGCCAGCAGCTTAGCGTCAGGGGTGGAAGCTTTCTTT.

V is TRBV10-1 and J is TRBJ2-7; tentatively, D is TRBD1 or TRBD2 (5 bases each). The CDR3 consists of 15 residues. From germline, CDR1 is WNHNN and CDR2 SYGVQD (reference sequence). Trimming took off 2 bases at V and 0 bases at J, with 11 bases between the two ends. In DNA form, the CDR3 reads TGCGCCAGCAGTGAGAGTCAGGGAGTCTCCTACGAGCAGTACTTC. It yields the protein CASSESQGVSYEQYF.

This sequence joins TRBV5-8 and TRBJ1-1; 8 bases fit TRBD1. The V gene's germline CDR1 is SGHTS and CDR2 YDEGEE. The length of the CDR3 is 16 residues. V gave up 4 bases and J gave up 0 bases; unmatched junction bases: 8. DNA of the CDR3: TGTGCCAGCAGCACCTGGACAGGGCCAATGAACACTGAAGCTTTCTTT. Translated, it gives CASSTWTGPMNTEAFF. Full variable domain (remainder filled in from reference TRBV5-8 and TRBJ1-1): EAGVTQSPTHLIKTRGQQATLRCSPISGHTSVYWYQQALGLGLQFLLWYDEGEERNRGNFPPRFSGRQFPNYSSELNVNALELEDSALYLCASSTWTGPMNTEAFFGQGTRLTVV.

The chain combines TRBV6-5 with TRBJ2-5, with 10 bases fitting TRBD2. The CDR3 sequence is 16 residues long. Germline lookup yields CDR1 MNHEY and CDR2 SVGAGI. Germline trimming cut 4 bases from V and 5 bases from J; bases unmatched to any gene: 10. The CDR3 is CASSSLSGRAVETQYF. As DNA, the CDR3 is TGTGCCAGCAGTTCTCTCAGCGGGAGGGCCGTGGAGACCCAGTACTTC.

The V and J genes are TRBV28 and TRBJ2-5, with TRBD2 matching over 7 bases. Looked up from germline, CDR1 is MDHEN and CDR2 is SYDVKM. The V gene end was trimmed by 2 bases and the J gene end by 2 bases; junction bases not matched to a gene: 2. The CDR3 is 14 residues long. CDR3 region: CASSLLAAQETQYF. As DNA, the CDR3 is TGTGCCAGCAGTTTACTAGCGGCTCAAGAGACCCAGTACTTC.

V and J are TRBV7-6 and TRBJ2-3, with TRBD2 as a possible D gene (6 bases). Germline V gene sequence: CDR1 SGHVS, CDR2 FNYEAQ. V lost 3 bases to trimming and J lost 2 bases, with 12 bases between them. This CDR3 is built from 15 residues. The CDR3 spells CASSFGEVATDTQYF. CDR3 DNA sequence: TGTGCCAGCAGCTTTGGGGAGGTTGCCACAGATACGCAGTATTTT.

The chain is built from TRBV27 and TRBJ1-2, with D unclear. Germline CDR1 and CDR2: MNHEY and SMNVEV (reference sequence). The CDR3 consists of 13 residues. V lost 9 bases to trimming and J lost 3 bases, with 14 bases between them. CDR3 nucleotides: TGTGCCAGTTCGGATTCTATGGACTATGGCTACACCTTC. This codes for CASSDSMDYGYTF.

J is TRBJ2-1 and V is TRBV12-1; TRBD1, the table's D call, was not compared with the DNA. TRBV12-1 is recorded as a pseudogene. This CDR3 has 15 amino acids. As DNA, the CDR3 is TGTGCCAGCACCTTCTTAACAGGGTCACACAATGAGCAGTTCTTC. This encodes CASTFLTGSHNEQFF.

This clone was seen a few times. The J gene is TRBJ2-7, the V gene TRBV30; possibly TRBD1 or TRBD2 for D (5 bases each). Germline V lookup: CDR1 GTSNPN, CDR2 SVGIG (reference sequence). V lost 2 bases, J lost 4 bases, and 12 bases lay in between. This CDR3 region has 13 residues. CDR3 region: CAWSNPWGYEQYF. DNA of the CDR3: TGTGCCTGGAGTAACCCTTGGGGGTACGAGCAGTACTTC.

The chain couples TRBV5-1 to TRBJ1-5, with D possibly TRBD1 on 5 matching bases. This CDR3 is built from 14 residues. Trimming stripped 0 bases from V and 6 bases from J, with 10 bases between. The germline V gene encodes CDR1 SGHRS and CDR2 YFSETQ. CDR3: CASSLDTGGQPQHF. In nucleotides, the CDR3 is TGCGCCAGCAGCTTGGACACTGGGGGTCAGCCCCAGCATTTT.

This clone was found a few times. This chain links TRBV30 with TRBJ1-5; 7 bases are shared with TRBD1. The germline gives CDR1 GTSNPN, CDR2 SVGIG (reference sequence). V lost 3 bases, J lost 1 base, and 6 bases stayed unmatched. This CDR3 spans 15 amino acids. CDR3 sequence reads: CAWSPTGQSNQPQHF. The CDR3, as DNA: TGTGCCTGGAGCCCAACGGGACAGAGCAATCAGCCCCAGCATTTT.

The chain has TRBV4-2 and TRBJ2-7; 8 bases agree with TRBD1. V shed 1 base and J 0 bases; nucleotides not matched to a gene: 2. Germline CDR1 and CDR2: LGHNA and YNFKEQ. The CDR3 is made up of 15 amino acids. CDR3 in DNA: TGTGCCAGCAGCCAAGGGACAGGGAGCTCCTACGAGCAGTACTTC. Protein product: CASSQGTGSSYEQYF.

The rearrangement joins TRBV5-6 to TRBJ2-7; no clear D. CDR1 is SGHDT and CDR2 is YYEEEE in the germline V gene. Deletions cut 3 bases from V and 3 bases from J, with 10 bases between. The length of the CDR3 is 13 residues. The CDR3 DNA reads TGTGCCAGCAGCTGGGCCCTAAGCTACGAGCAGTACTTC. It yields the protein CASSWALSYEQYF.

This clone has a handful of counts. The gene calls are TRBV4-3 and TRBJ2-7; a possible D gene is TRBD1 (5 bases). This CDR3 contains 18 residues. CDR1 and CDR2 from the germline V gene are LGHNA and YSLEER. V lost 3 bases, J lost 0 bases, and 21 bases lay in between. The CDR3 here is CASSQGRSVGGHSYEQYF. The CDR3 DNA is TGCGCCAGCAGCCAGGGCCGGTCGGTGGGCGGACACTCCTACGAGCAGTACTTC.